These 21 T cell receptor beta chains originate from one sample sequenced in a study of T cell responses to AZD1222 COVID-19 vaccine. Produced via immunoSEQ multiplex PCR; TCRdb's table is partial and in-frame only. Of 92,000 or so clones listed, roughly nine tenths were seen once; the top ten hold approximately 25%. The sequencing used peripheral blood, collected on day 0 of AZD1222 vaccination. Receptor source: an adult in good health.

CDR3 in amino acids: CASSPRQDLYEQYF. The CDR3 coding sequence is TGCGCCAGCAGCCCCCGACAAGATCTCTACGAGCAGTACTTC. The V gene is TRBV5-1, the J gene TRBJ2-7; D unresolved. Germline assignment: CDR1 SGHRS and CDR2 YFSETQ. Trimming cost V 4 bases and J 3 bases, with 14 bases left between them. CDR3 length: 14 residues.

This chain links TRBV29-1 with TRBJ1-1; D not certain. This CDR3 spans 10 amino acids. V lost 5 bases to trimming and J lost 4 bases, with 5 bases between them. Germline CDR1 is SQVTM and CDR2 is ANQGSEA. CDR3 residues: CSVSITEAFF. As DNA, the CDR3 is TGCAGCGTTAGCATCACTGAAGCTTTCTTT.

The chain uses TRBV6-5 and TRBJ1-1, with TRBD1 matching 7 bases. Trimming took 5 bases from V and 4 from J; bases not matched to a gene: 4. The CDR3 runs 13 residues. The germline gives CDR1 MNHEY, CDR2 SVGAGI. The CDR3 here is CASSPSGGTEAFF. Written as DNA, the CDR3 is TGTGCCAGCAGTCCATCAGGGGGCACTGAAGCTTTCTTT.

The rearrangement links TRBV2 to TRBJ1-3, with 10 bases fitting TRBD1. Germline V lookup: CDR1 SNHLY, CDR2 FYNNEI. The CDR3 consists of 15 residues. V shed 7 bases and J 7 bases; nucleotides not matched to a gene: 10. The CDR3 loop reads CASTGRTGGPNTIYF. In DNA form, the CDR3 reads TGTGCCAGCACCGGGAGGACAGGGGGACCGAACACCATATATTTT.

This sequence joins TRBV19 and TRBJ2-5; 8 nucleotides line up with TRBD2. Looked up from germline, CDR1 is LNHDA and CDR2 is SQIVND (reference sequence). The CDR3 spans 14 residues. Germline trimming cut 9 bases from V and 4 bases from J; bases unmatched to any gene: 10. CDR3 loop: CASHSGAFLETQYF. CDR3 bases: TGTGCCAGCCATAGCGGGGCATTCTTAGAGACCCAGTACTTC.

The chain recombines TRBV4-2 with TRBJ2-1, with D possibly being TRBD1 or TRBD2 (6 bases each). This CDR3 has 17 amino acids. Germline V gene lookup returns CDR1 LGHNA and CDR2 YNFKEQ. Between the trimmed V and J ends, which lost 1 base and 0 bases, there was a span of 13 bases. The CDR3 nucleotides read TGTGCCAGCAGCCAAGGACCGGGGGCTAGCTCCTACAATGAGCAGTTCTTC. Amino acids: CASSQGPGASSYNEQFF.

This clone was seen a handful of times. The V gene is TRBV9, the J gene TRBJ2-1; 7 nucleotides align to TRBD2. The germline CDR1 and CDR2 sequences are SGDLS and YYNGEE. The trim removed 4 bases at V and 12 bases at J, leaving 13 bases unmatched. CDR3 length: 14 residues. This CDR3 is CASSKVSSGTWQFF. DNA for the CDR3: TGTGCCAGCAGCAAGGTGTCTAGCGGTACTTGGCAGTTCTTC.

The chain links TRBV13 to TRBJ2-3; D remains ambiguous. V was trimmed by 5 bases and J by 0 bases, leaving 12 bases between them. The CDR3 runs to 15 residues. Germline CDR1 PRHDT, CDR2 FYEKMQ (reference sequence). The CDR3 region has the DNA TGTGCCAGCAGCCGGTACGGTTCTAGCACAGATACGCAGTATTTT. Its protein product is CASSRYGSSTDTQYF.

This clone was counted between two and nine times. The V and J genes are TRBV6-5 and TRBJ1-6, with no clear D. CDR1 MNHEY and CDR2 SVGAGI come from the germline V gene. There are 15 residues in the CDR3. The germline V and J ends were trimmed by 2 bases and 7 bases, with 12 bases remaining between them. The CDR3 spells CASSYGSGDNSPLHF. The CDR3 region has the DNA TGTGCCAGCAGTTACGGATCAGGCGACAATTCACCCCTCCACTTT.

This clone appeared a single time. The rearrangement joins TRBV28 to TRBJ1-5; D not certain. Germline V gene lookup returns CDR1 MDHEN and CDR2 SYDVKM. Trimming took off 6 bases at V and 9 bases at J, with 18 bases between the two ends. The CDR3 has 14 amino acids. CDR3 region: CASRRDTDPRPQHF. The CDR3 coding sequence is TGTGCCAGCAGAAGGGATACAGACCCAAGGCCCCAGCATTTT.

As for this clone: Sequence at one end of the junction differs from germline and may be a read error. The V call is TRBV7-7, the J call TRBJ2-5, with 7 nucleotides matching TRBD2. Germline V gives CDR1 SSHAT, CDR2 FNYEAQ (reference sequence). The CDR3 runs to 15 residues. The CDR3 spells CASSLQPSGKETQYF. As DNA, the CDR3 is TGTGCTAGCAGCCTACAGCCTAGCGGAAAAGAGACCCAGTACTTC.

In DNA form, the CDR3 reads TGTGCCAGTACCCCGGACGGAGGGAACTATGGCTACACCTTC. This sequence encodes CASTPDGGNYGYTF. V usage is TRBV19 and J usage is TRBJ1-2; D gene unclear. Germline assignment: CDR1 LNHDA and CDR2 SQIVND (reference sequence). The CDR3 covers 14 residues. V was pared by 7 bases and J by 2 bases, with 14 bases between.

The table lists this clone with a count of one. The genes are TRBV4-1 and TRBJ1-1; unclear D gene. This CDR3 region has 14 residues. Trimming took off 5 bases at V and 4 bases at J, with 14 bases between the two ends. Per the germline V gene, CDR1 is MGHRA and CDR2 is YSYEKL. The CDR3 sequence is CASSGPLRGTEAFF. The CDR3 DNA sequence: TGCGCCAGCAGCGGCCCCCTTCGGGGCACTGAAGCTTTCTTT.

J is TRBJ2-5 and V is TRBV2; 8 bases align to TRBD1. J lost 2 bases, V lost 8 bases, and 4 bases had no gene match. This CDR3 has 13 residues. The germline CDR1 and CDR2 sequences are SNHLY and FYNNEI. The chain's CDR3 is CASSRDRQETQYF. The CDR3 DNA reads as TGTGCCAGCTCCCGGGACAGGCAAGAGACCCAGTACTTC.

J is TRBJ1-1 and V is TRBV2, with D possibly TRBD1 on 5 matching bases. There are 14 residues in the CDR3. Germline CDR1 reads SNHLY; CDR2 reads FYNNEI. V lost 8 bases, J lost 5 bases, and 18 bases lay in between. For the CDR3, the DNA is TGTGCCAGCGGACCTAGGGGTTTCGGAACTGAAGCTTTCTTT. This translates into CASGPRGFGTEAFF.

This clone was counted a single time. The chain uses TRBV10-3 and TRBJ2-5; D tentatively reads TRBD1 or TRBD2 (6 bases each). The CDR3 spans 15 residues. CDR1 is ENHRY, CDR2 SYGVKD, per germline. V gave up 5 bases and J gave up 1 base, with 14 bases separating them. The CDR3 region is CAISRGAGAQETQYF. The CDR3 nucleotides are TGTGCCATCAGTAGGGGGGCAGGGGCCCAAGAGACCCAGTACTTC.

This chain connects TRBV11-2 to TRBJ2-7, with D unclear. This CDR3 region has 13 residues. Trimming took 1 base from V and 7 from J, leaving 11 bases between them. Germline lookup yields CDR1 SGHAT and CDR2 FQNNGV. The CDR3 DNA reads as TGTGCCAGCAGCTTAGTTAGCCGGGTTGAGCAGTACTTC. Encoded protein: CASSLVSRVEQYF.

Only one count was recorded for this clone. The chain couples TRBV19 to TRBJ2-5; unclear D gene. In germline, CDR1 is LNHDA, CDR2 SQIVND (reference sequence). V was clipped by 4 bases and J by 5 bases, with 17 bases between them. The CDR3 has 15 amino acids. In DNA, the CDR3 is TGTGCCAGTAGTAATCACTTGGGCCCCGGGGAGACCCAGTACTTC. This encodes CASSNHLGPGETQYF. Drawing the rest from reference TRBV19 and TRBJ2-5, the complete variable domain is DGGITQSPKYLFRKEGQNVTLSCEQNLNHDAMYWYRQDPGQGLRLIYYSQIVNDFQKGDIAEGYSVSREKKESFPLTVTSAQKNPTAFYLCASSNHLGPGETQYFGPGTRLLVL.

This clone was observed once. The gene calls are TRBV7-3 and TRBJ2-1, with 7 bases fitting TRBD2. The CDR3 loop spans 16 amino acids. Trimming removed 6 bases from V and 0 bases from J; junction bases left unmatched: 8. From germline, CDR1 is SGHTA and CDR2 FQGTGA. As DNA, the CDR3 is TGTGCCAGCAGGGCCGTCGGGGGGAGCTCCTACAATGAGCAGTTCTTC. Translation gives CASRAVGGSSYNEQFF. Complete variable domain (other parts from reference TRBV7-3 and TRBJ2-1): GAGVSQTPSNKVTEKGKYVELRCDPISGHTALYWYRQSLGQGPEFLIYFQGTGAADDSGLPNDRFFAVRPEGSVSTLKIQRTERGDSAVYLCASRAVGGSSYNEQFFGPGTRLTVL.

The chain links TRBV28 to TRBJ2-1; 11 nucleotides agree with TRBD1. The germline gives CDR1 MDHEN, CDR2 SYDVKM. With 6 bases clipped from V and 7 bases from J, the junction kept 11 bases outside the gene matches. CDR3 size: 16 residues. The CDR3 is CASRTTGTGGGNEQFF. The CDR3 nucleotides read TGTGCCAGCAGAACAACCGGGACAGGGGGAGGTAATGAGCAGTTCTTC.

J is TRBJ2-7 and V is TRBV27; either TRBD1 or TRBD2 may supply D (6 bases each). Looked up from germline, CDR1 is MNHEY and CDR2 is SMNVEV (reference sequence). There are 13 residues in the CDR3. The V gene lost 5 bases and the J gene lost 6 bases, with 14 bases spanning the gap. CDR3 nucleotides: TGTGCCAGCAGTCCGGGGTCGGGGGCCGAGCAGTACTTC. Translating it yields CASSPGSGAEQYF.